This TCR beta chain came from a study of CD8+ T cells in alopecia areata. The V segment lost 3 bases and the J segment 1 base; nucleotides outside the gene matches: 0. Germline V gene data show CDR1 as GTSNPN and CDR2 as SVGIG (reference sequence). The CDR3 contains 14 residues. Extracted from the samples, RNA was reverse transcribed into cDNA to serve as the sequencing template. Measured with immunoSEQ multiplex PCR; TCRdb has only the in-frame clones, and not every one. The sample carries about 180,000 clones, roughly 60% recorded once. The J gene is TRBJ2-2, the V gene TRBV30; 9 nucleotides agree with TRBD2. This material consisted of CD4+ T cells sorted from blood, taken at week 0. The clonotype originates from a human donor with alopecia areata. CDR3 DNA: TGTGCCTGGAGACTAGCGGGGAACACCGGGGAGCTGTTTTTT. Its protein product is CAWRLAGNTGELFF.